These 21 T cell receptor beta chains originate from one sample sequenced in a study of blood T cells in healthy people across ages. Alongside a J-beta primer mix, a sample-barcoded 5' primer served in a second PCR lasting roughly 7 to 11 cycles. TCRdb re-called the 5' RACE reads with MiXCR, one entry per CDR3 protein. The data show 540,000 or so distinct CDR3 sequences, around 50% seen once. Material for sequencing was blood. The receptors originated from an elderly man in good health.

CDR3 residues: CASSHPSGGNYNEQFF. The CDR3 DNA follows: TGCGCCAGCAGCCATCCTAGCGGAGGAAACTACAATGAGCAGTTCTTC. V gene TRBV4-3 combines with J gene TRBJ2-1, with 7 bases that match TRBD2. The germline CDR1 and CDR2 sequences are LGHNA and YSLEER. J was trimmed by 3 bases and V by 3 bases; bases with no gene match: 8. The CDR3 spans 16 residues.

This clonotype was detected ten times or more. The rearrangement links TRBV6-6 to TRBJ1-4; D perhaps matches TRBD1 (5 bases). Germline-derived CDR1 and CDR2 are MNHNY and SVGAGI (reference sequence). The CDR3 runs to 12 residues. V shed 0 bases and J shed 13 bases, with 9 bases lying between them. The CDR3 DNA sequence: TGTGCCAGCAGTTACTCGGGCGGGGGACTGTTTTTT. Amino acid sequence: CASSYSGGGLFF.

The V call is TRBV6-1, the J call TRBJ2-7, with D perhaps matching TRBD1 (6 bases). This CDR3 spans 14 amino acids. Germline CDR1 reads MNHNS; CDR2 reads SASEGT. V shed 0 bases and J shed 3 bases, with 9 bases lying between them. The CDR3, as DNA: TGTGCCAGCAGTGAAGCGCAGGGACACTACGAGCAGTACTTC. Encoded protein: CASSEAQGHYEQYF.

V and J are TRBV7-2 and TRBJ2-1; 12 positions match TRBD2. Looked up from germline, CDR1 is SGHTA and CDR2 is FQGNSA. V lost 8 bases, J lost 7 bases, and 3 bases stayed unmatched. This CDR3 contains 13 residues. This CDR3 is CASGLAGTNEQFF. For the CDR3, the DNA is TGTGCCAGCGGACTAGCGGGGACTAATGAGCAGTTCTTC.

V gene TRBV7-3 combines with J gene TRBJ2-1; no clear D. This CDR3 contains 15 residues. Looked up from germline, CDR1 is SGHTA and CDR2 is FQGTGA. Trimming shortened V by 2 bases and J by 2 bases, and 10 bases separated the two germline ends. This chain's CDR3 is CASSLYKDPYNEQFF. The DNA of the CDR3 is TGTGCCAGCAGCTTATATAAAGACCCCTACAATGAGCAGTTCTTC.

The chain employs TRBV2 and TRBJ1-5; D gene ambiguous. The V end was cut by 8 bases, the J end by 3 bases, with 5 bases between. Germline assignment: CDR1 SNHLY and CDR2 FYNNEI. The length of the CDR3 is 11 residues. CDR3 in amino acids: CASRYNQPQHF. CDR3 coding DNA: TGTGCCAGCCGCTACAATCAGCCCCAGCATTTT.

The genes are TRBV5-1 and TRBJ2-1, with 15 bases identical to TRBD2. The CDR3 has 17 amino acids. Germline V gene data show CDR1 as SGHRS and CDR2 as YFSETQ. Losses at the gene ends were 3 bases for V and 2 bases for J; bases not matched to a gene: 3. The CDR3 DNA reads as TGCGCCAGCAGCTCGGGACTAGCGGGGGGCACCTACAATGAGCAGTTCTTC. Its translation is CASSSGLAGGTYNEQFF.

In this sample, this clonotype turned up many times. The V call is TRBV6-5, the J call TRBJ2-1; the D gene is possibly TRBD2 (5 bases). The length of the CDR3 is 19 residues. Germline values: CDR1 MNHEY, CDR2 SVGAGI. Between the trimmed V and J ends, which lost 4 bases and 3 bases, there was a span of 25 bases. This CDR3 reads CASSSYPLTGIVYYNEQFF. CDR3 DNA sequence: TGTGCCAGCAGTTCCTATCCTCTGACGGGAATAGTCTACTACAATGAGCAGTTCTTC.

This clonotype came up a few times. The genes are TRBV29-1 and TRBJ2-1; either TRBD1 or TRBD2 may fit D (5 bases each). From germline, CDR1 is SQVTM and CDR2 ANQGSEA. The CDR3 sequence is 13 residues long. V lost 4 bases and J lost 4, with 11 bases in between. The chain's CDR3 is CSVGGGKYNEQFF. The CDR3 nucleotides read TGCAGCGTTGGTGGGGGAAAGTACAATGAGCAGTTCTTC.

The table lists this clonotype with a few counts. This chain links TRBV21-1 with TRBJ2-7; the table's TRBD1 call for D was not verified on the DNA. TRBV21-1 represents a pseudogene. This CDR3 region has 16 residues. CDR3 in amino acids: CAPGSESRLIRNEQYF. In nucleotides, the CDR3 is TGTGCCCCCGGGAGCGAGAGCCGACTGATAAGGAACGAGCAGTACTTC.

This sequence joins TRBV9 and TRBJ2-7; 8 nucleotides line up with TRBD1. The V gene end was trimmed by 0 bases and the J gene end by 1 base; junction bases not matched to a gene: 6. Germline CDR1 reads SGDLS; CDR2 reads YYNGEE. The CDR3 is 16 residues long. This chain's CDR3 is CASSVEAGGRSYEQYF. The CDR3 DNA is TGTGCCAGCAGCGTAGAGGCAGGGGGCCGTTCCTACGAGCAGTACTTC.

On this clonotype: A read error may be the cause here, since a much bigger clone is one base away. The chain employs TRBV7-9 and TRBJ2-7; the match to TRBD2 covers 10 bases. This CDR3 contains 15 residues. The germline gives CDR1 SEHNR, CDR2 FQNEAQ (reference sequence). Germline trimming cut 5 bases from V and 2 bases from J; bases unmatched to any gene: 6. CDR3 region: CASSPWTSGAYEQYF. CDR3 bases: TGTGCCAGCAGCCCGTGGACTAGCGGCGCCTACGAGCAGTACTTC.

In this sample, this clonotype turned up a few times. V usage is TRBV20-1 and J usage is TRBJ2-1; the D gene is possibly TRBD2 (5 bases). Germline-derived CDR1 and CDR2 are DFQATT and SNEGSKA (reference sequence). Trimming shortened V by 3 bases and J by 7 bases, and 22 bases separated the two germline ends. The CDR3 is 16 residues long. The CDR3 bases are TGCAGTGCTAGTGCTCTGGACGCCACTACGGGGAATGAGCAGTTCTTC. Amino acid sequence: CSASALDATTGNEQFF.

The chain is built from TRBV11-1 and TRBJ2-7; 9 nucleotides match TRBD2. The tail of the sequence fits TRBJ2-4 better, so the J call may be wrong. CDR3 length: 13 residues. The germline V gene encodes CDR1 SGHAT and CDR2 FQDESV (reference sequence). DNA of the CDR3: TGTGCCAGCACCAATAGCGGGAGAAACATTCAGTACTTC. Protein sequence: CASTNSGRNIQYF.

V usage is TRBV7-3 and J usage is TRBJ1-1; D not certain. This CDR3 is 19 amino acids long. Germline loops: CDR1 SGHTA, CDR2 FQGTGA. V was cut by 2 bases and J by 1 base, with 23 bases left in between. The CDR3 region has the DNA TGTGCCAGCAGCTTAGTTGCGGACTCGGGGTTGGCACGGAACACTGAAGCTTTCTTT. Translated: CASSLVADSGLARNTEAFF.

The chain links TRBV4-3 to TRBJ2-3, with 9 bases that match TRBD1. In germline, CDR1 is LGHNA, CDR2 YSLEER. The CDR3 covers 16 residues. Unmatched junction bases numbered 10, after V lost 4 bases and J lost 5 bases. The CDR3 is CASSPIGTGLGDTQYF. CDR3 nucleotide sequence: TGCGCCAGCAGCCCAATAGGGACAGGGCTGGGAGATACGCAGTATTTT.

This clonotype was seen more than once but under ten times. The V and J genes are TRBV9 and TRBJ2-5; 7 bases agree with TRBD2. The CDR3 runs to 13 residues. CDR1 is SGDLS and CDR2 is YYNGEE in the germline V gene. V was clipped by 4 bases and J by 5 bases; unmatched bases: 5. Written as DNA, the CDR3 is TGTGCCAGCAGCCGACTGGGGGGGGAGACCCAGTACTTC. Its translation is CASSRLGGETQYF. Full variable domain (outside the CDR3, taken from reference TRBV9 and TRBJ2-5): DSGVTQTPKHLITATGQRVTLRCSPRSGDLSVYWYQQSLDQGLQFLIQYYNGEERAKGNILERFSAQQFPDLHSELNLSSLELGDSALYFCASSRLGGETQYFGPGTRLLVL.

On this clonotype itself: The junction does not match germline at one end; this may be a read error. This chain uses TRBV6-6 with TRBJ2-2, with 8 bases aligning to TRBD2. From germline, CDR1 is MNHNY and CDR2 SVGAGI (reference sequence). CDR3 length: 16 residues. The CDR3 sequence is CAGSQAGGANTGELFF. CDR3 bases: TGTGCCGGCAGCCAGGCGGGGGGCGCGAACACCGGGGAGCTGTTTTTT.

This chain joins TRBV4-3 and TRBJ2-3; no definite D call. The ends were cut back, 1 base at V and 6 bases at J, with 11 bases in the middle. In germline, CDR1 is LGHNA, CDR2 YSLEER. The CDR3 sequence is 14 residues long. The CDR3 nucleotides are TGCGCCAGCAGCCAAGCCTTCGAGGCCGATACGCAGTATTTT. Its translation is CASSQAFEADTQYF.

Details on this clonotype: One junction end disagrees with the germline gene, perhaps due to a read error. J is TRBJ2-7 and V is TRBV6-6; 9 bases map to TRBD1. From germline, CDR1 is MNHNY and CDR2 SVGAGI (reference sequence). This CDR3 has 15 amino acids. The CDR3 reads CAGSLLGQGSYEQYF. In nucleotides, the CDR3 is TGTGCCGGCAGTCTCCTTGGACAGGGGTCATACGAGCAGTACTTC.

Comments on this clonotype: At one of its ends the junction is not consistent with the germline gene, which may arise from a read error. This sequence joins TRBV12-3 or TRBV12-4 and TRBJ2-2, with 7 bases matching TRBD2. This CDR3 is 15 amino acids long. The chain's CDR3 is CASNLVTGGTGELFF. In DNA form, the CDR3 reads TGTGCCAGCAATTTAGTTACGGGGGGCACCGGGGAGCTGTTTTTT.